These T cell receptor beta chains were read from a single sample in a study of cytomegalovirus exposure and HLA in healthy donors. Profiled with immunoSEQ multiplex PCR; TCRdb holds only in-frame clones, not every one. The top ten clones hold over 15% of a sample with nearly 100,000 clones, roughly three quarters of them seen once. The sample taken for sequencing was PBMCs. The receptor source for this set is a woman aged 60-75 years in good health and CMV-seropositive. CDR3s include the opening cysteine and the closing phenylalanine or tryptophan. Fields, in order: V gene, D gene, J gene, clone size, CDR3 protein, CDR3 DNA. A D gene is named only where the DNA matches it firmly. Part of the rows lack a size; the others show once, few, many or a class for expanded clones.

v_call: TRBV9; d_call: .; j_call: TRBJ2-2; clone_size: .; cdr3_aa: CASSGGLGELFF; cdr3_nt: TGTGCCAGCAGTGGTGGACTAGGGGAGCTGTTTTTT
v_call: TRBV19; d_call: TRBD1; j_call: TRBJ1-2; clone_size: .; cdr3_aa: CASSRDRTNYGYTF; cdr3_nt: TGTGCCAGTAGTAGGGACAGAACTAACTATGGCTACACCTTC
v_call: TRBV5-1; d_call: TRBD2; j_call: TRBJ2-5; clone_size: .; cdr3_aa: CASSTPGLAEKETQYF; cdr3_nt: TGCGCCAGCAGCACGCCGGGACTAGCGGAAAAAGAGACCCAGTACTTC
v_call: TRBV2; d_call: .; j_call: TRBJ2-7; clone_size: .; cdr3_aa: CASSGFGGYEQYF; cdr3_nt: TGTGCCAGCAGTGGCTTCGGGGGCTACGAGCAGTACTTC
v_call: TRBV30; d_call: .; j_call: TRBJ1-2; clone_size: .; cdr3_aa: CASFGGIGYGYTF; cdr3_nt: TGTGCCTCCTTCGGAGGAATTGGCTATGGCTACACCTTC
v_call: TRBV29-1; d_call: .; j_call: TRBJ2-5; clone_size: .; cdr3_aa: CSVGTGQETQYF; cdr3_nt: TGCAGCGTTGGTACAGGCCAAGAGACCCAGTACTTC
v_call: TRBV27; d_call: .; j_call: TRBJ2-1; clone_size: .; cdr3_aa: CASSSNLAYNEQFF; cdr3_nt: TGTGCCAGCAGTTCGAACCTAGCATACAATGAGCAGTTCTTC
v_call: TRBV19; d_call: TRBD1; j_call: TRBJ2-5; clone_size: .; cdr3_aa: CASSQGGQGARETQYF; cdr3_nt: TGTGCCAGTAGTCAAGGGGGACAGGGGGCGCGAGAGACCCAGTACTTC
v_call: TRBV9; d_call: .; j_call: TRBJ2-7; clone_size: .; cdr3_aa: CASSQEGGSIGAYEQYF; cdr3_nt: TGTGCCAGCAGCCAGGAGGGGGGGTCGATCGGGGCCTACGAGCAGTACTTC
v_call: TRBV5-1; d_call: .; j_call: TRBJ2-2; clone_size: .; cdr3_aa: CASSLAGDGELFF; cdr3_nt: TGCGCCAGCAGCTTGGCAGGGGACGGGGAGCTGTTTTTT
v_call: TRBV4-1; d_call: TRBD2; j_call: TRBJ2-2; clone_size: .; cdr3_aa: CASRGGGLAGLANTGELFF; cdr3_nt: TGCGCCAGCAGGGGCGGAGGACTAGCGGGACTCGCGAACACCGGGGAGCTGTTTTTT
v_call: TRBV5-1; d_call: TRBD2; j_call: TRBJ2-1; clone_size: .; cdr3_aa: CASSLSGQGLIAGVIEQFF; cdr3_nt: TGCGCCAGCAGCTTGAGTGGGCAGGGGCTGATAGCGGGAGTTATTGAGCAGTTCTTC
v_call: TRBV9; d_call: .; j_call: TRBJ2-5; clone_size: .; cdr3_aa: CASSAGRVAGRSETQYF; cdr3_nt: TGTGCCAGCAGCGCAGGGAGAGTGGCAGGGAGGTCGGAGACCCAGTACTTC
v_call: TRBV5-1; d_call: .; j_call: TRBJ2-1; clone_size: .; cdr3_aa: CASSLGRANEQFF; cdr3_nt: TGCGCCAGCAGCTTGGGCAGGGCCAATGAGCAGTTCTTC
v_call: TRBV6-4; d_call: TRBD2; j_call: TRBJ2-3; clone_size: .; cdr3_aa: CASKAGASTDTQYF; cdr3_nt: TGTGCCAGCAAGGCGGGAGCTTCCACAGATACGCAGTATTTT
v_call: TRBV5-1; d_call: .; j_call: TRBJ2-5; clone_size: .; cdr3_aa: CASSLRETQYF; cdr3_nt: TGCGCCAGCAGCCTTCGGGAGACCCAGTACTTC
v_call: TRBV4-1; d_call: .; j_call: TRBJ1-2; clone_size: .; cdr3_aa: CASSQAGVRRTHGYTF; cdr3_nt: TGCGCCAGCAGCCAAGCTGGGGTCAGGCGGACTCATGGCTACACCTTC
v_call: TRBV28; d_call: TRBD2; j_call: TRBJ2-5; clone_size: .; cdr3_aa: CASTRRGLAQETQYF; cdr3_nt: TGTGCCAGCACCCGGAGGGGACTAGCCCAAGAGACCCAGTACTTC
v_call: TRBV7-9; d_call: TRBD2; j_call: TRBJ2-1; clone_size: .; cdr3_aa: CASSPRGVRGNEQFF; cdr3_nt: TGTGCCAGCAGCCCCCGGGGGGTCCGGGGTAATGAGCAGTTCTTC
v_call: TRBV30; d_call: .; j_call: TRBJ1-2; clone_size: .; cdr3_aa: CAWSPDNYGYTF; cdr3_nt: TGTGCCTGGAGTCCCGACAATTATGGCTACACCTTC
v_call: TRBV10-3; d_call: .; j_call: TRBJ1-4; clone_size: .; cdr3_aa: CAISESSTNEKLFF; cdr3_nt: TGTGCCATCAGTGAATCCTCAACTAATGAAAAACTGTTTTTT
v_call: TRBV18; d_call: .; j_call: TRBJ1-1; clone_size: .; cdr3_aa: CASSPPNRVLNTEAFF; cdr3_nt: TGTGCCAGCTCACCACCAAACAGGGTCCTGAACACTGAAGCTTTCTTT
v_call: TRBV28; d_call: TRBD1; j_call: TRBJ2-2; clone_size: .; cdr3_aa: CASSRQGWTGELFF; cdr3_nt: TGTGCCAGCAGTCGACAGGGTTGGACCGGGGAGCTGTTTTTT
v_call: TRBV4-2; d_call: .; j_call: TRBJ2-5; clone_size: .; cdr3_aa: CASSQYTGETQYF; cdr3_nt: TGTGCCAGCAGCCAATATACAGGGGAGACCCAGTACTTC
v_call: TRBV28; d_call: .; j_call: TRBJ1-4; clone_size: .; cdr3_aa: CASSGPGLSEKLFF; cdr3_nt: TGTGCCAGCAGCGGGCCGGGACTCAGTGAAAAACTGTTTTTT
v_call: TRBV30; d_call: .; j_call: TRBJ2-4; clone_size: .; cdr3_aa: CAWSAGVGIQYF; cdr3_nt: TGTGCCTGGAGTGCAGGGGTAGGCATTCAGTACTTC
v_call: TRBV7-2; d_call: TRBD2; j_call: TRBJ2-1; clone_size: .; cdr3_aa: CASSFASGNNEQFF; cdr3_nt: TGTGCCAGCAGCTTTGCTAGCGGAAACAATGAGCAGTTCTTC
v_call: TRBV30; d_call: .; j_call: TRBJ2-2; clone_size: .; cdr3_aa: CAWKGRDTGELFF; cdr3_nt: TGTGCCTGGAAAGGGCGGGACACCGGGGAGCTGTTTTTT
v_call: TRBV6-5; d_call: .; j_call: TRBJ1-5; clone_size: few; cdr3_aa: CASSYVENQPQHF; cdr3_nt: TGTGCCAGCAGTTATGTTGAGAATCAGCCCCAGCATTTT
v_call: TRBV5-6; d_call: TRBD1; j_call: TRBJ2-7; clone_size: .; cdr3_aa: CASSEDRVDEQYF; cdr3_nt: TGTGCCAGCAGCGAAGACAGGGTGGACGAGCAGTACTTC
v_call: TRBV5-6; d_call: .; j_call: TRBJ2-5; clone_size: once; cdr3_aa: CASSLYSSAPETQYF; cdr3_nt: TGTGCCAGCAGCTTGTACTCCAGCGCCCCAGAGACCCAGTACTTC
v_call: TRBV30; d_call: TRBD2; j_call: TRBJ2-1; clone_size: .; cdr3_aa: CAWSVGTSYSEQFF; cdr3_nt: TGTGCCTGGAGTGTAGGGACTAGCTATTCGGAGCAGTTCTTC
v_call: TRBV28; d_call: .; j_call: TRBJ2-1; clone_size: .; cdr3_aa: CASSLARSSYNEQFF; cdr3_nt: TGTGCCAGCAGCTTAGCGAGGAGCTCCTACAATGAGCAGTTCTTC
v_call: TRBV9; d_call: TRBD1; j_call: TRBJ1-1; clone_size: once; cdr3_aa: CASSADRGKAFF; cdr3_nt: TGTGCCAGCAGCGCGGACAGGGGGAAAGCTTTCTTT
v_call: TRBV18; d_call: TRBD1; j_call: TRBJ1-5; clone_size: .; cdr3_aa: CASSREQGDVGSQHF; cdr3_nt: TGTGCCAGCTCCCGTGAACAGGGGGATGTAGGTTCCCAGCATTTT
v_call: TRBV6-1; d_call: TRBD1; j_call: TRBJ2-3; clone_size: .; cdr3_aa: CASSGNRDRDTDTQYF; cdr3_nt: TGTGCCAGCAGTGGGAACCGGGACAGGGACACAGATACGCAGTATTTT
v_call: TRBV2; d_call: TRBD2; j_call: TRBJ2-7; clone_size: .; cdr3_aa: CASSGSDGTSGTVPYEQYF; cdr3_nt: TGTGCCAGCAGTGGATCGGACGGGACTAGCGGGACCGTTCCCTACGAGCAGTACTTC
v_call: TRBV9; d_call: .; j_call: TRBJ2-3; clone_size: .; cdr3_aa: CASSPGTISMDTDTQYF; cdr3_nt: TGTGCCAGCAGTCCCGGGACAATTTCCATGGACACAGATACGCAGTATTTT
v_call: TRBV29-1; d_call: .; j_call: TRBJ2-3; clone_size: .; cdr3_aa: CSVEGGTDTQYF; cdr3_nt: TGCAGCGTTGAAGGCGGGACAGATACGCAGTATTTT
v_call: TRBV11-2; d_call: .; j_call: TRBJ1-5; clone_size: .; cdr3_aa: CASSPEVNQPQHF; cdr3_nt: TGTGCCAGCAGCCCAGAGGTCAATCAGCCCCAGCATTTT
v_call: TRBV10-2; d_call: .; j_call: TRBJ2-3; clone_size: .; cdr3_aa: CAAEGDTDTQYF; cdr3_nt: TGCGCCGCCGAGGGGGACACAGATACGCAGTATTTT
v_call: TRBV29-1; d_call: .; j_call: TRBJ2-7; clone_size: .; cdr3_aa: CSALWDTLDEQYF; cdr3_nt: TGCAGCGCCCTGTGGGACACCCTAGACGAGCAGTACTTC
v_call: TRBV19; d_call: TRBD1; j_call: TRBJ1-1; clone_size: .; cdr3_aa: CASSDRGRNTEAFF; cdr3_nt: TGTGCCAGTAGTGACAGGGGAAGGAACACTGAAGCTTTCTTT
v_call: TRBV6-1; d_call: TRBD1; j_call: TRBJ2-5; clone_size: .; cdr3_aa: CASSENRGRETQYF; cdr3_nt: TGTGCCAGCAGTGAGAACAGGGGTAGGGAGACCCAGTACTTC
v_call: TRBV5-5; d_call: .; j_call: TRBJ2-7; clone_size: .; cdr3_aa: CASRWGGGPSYEQYF; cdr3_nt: TGTGCCAGCAGGTGGGGAGGGGGGCCATCCTACGAGCAGTACTTC
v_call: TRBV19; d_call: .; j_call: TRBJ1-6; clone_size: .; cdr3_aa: CASSNSMGGNSPLHF; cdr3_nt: TGTGCCAGTAGCAACTCGATGGGGGGAAATTCACCCCTCCACTTT
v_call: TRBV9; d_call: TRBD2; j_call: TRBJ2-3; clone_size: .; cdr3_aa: CASNKAGISTDTQYF; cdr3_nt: TGTGCCAGCAACAAAGCGGGAATTAGCACAGATACGCAGTATTTT
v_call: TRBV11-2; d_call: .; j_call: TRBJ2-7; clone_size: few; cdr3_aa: CASRDTIVGEQYF; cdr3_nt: TGTGCCAGCCGGGACACAATCGTAGGGGAGCAGTACTTC
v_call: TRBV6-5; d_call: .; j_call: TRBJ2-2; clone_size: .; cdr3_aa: CASGPGLTTGELFF; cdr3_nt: TGTGCCAGCGGTCCGGGACTCACCACCGGGGAGCTGTTTTTT